What follows are 29 T cell receptor beta chains derived from one specimen sequenced in a study of cytomegalovirus exposure and HLA in healthy donors. PCR used 60 Vbeta primers and 13 Jbeta primers. Using immunoSEQ multiplex PCR, the repertoire was profiled, and TCRdb retains in-frame clones only, with some absent. Among approximately 220,000 clones, 75% to 90% were seen once, and the ten largest hold 0.71%. What was sequenced was PBMCs. All receptors derive from a boy younger than 10 in good health and CMV-seronegative.

The V call is TRBV27, the J call TRBJ2-1; 8 bases match TRBD1. CDR3 length: 17 amino acids. V shed 3 bases, J shed 6 bases, and the junction held 13 bases outside the gene matches. From germline, CDR1 is MNHEY and CDR2 SMNVEV (reference sequence). This CDR3 reads CASSFTGGSGVSNEQFF. In DNA, the CDR3 is TGTGCCAGCAGTTTCACAGGGGGTTCGGGAGTATCCAATGAGCAGTTCTTC.

The chain is built from TRBV5-1 and TRBJ1-2; 7 bases match TRBD1. The CDR3 contains 14 residues. The ends lost 0 bases at V and 4 bases at J; junction bases unmatched: 3. Per the germline V gene, CDR1 is SGHRS and CDR2 is YFSETQ. DNA of the CDR3: TGCGCCAGCAGCTTGGATACAGGGGCCTATGGCTACACCTTC. Protein sequence: CASSLDTGAYGYTF.

As regards this clone: At the DNA level, this CDR3 is encoded by other sequences in the same sample as well. The chain employs TRBV27 and TRBJ2-7; 12 nucleotides line up with TRBD2. Germline loops: CDR1 MNHEY, CDR2 SMNVEV (reference sequence). V lost 0 bases and J lost 4; bases outside the gene matches: 4. This CDR3 has 16 residues. The CDR3 sequence is CASSLSLAGGAYEQYF. In DNA form, the CDR3 reads TGTGCCAGCAGTTTATCACTAGCGGGAGGAGCATACGAGCAGTACTTC.

The table lists this clone with a count of one. The chain uses TRBV11-2 and TRBJ1-1; D perhaps matches TRBD1 (6 bases). CDR1 SGHAT and CDR2 FQNNGV come from the germline V gene. V lost 6 bases and J 5 bases, leaving 19 bases between the germline ends. This CDR3 region has 15 residues. The CDR3 sequence: CASRRPGGRRTEAFF. For the CDR3, the DNA is TGTGCCAGCAGACGTCCGGGGGGGCGCAGGACTGAAGCTTTCTTT.

The rearrangement joins TRBV9 to TRBJ2-7, with TRBD1 matching over 11 bases. Germline V gene data show CDR1 as SGDLS and CDR2 as YYNGEE. With 4 bases clipped from V and 3 bases from J, the junction kept 3 bases outside the gene matches. CDR3 length equals 14 residues. The CDR3 nucleotides read TGTGCCAGCAGCACCGGGACAGGGGGCTACGAGCAGTACTTC. Translating it yields CASSTGTGGYEQYF.

The CDR3: CASSFPLTDTGELFF. CDR3 DNA sequence: TGTGCCAGTAGTTTTCCCCTAACGGACACCGGGGAGCTGTTTTTT. The V gene is TRBV19, the J gene TRBJ2-2, with D hard to call. The CDR3 has 15 amino acids. CDR1 is LNHDA and CDR2 is SQIVND in the germline V gene (reference sequence). V dropped 5 bases and J dropped 3 bases, with 13 bases sitting between them.

The gene calls are TRBV2 and TRBJ2-3, with 9 bases identical to TRBD2. Germline CDR1 and CDR2: SNHLY and FYNNEI. V shed 4 bases, J shed 6 bases, and the junction held 5 bases outside the gene matches. This CDR3 contains 14 residues. Here the CDR3 DNA reads TGTGCCAGCAGTGTCGGCGGGGGGGTTGATACGCAGTATTTT. This codes for CASSVGGGVDTQYF. Drawing the rest from reference TRBV2 and TRBJ2-3, the complete variable domain is EPEVTQTPSHQVTQMGQEVILRCVPISNHLYFYWYRQILGQKVEFLVSFYNNEISEKSEIFDDQFSVERPDGSNFTLKIRSTKLEDSAMYFCASSVGGGVDTQYFGPGTRLTVL.

The rearrangement joins TRBV9 to TRBJ2-1; TRBD1 matches at 8 bases. CDR1 and CDR2 from the germline V gene are SGDLS and YYNGEE. Unmatched junction bases numbered 10, after V lost 5 bases and J lost 6 bases. The CDR3 has 15 amino acids. This CDR3 reads CASSRGQVTGNEQFF. The CDR3 coding sequence is TGTGCCAGCAGTCGGGGACAGGTGACGGGCAATGAGCAGTTCTTC. Supplemented by reference TRBV9 and TRBJ2-1, the full variable domain reads DSGVTQTPKHLITATGQRVTLRCSPRSGDLSVYWYQQSLDQGLQFLIQYYNGEERAKGNILERFSAQQFPDLHSELNLSSLELGDSALYFCASSRGQVTGNEQFFGPGTRLTVL.

The table lists this clone with a few counts. The chain has TRBV6-6 and TRBJ1-2; TRBD1 matches at 7 bases. CDR1 and CDR2 from the germline V gene are MNHNY and SVGAGI (reference sequence). V shed 4 bases and J 4 bases; nucleotides not matched to a gene: 3. This CDR3 contains 13 residues. This chain's CDR3 is CASSSGQFYGYTF. The CDR3 nucleotides read TGTGCCAGCAGTTCGGGACAGTTCTATGGCTACACCTTC.

This clone was seen a single time. The chain is built from TRBV19 and TRBJ1-2; weak D call: TRBD1 (5 bases). This CDR3 spans 12 amino acids. CDR1 is LNHDA, CDR2 SQIVND, per germline (reference sequence). V was clipped by 9 bases and J by 4 bases, with 12 bases between them. The DNA for the CDR3 is TGTGCCAGCTTGGACAAGATCTATGGCTACACCTTC. Protein product: CASLDKIYGYTF.

This chain joins TRBV27 and TRBJ2-7; TRBD2 matches at 14 bases. The CDR3 consists of 15 residues. Germline lookup yields CDR1 MNHEY and CDR2 SMNVEV (reference sequence). The V gene end was trimmed by 5 bases and the J gene end by 5 bases; junction bases not matched to a gene: 5. The CDR3: CASSPGTSGRNEQYF. CDR3 in DNA: TGTGCCAGCAGTCCGGGGACTAGCGGGAGAAACGAGCAGTACTTC.

V usage is TRBV5-1 and J usage is TRBJ2-5; TRBD2 agrees at 13 bases. Looked up from germline, CDR1 is SGHRS and CDR2 is YFSETQ. Germline trimming cut 6 bases from V and 2 bases from J; bases unmatched to any gene: 13. This CDR3 is built from 18 residues. The CDR3, as DNA: TGCGCCAGCACGCCGACTAGCGGGAGGTACCTTGGGCAAGAGACCCAGTACTTC. Encoded protein: CASTPTSGRYLGQETQYF.

This clone was detected once. This sequence joins TRBV5-1 and TRBJ2-3; D remains unclear. Germline lookup yields CDR1 SGHRS and CDR2 YFSETQ. The CDR3 totals 15 residues. Trimming cost V 2 bases and J 1 base, with 11 bases left between them. The CDR3 bases are TGCGCCAGCAGCTTAAGCGATAGAGGCACAGATACGCAGTATTTT. Amino acid sequence: CASSLSDRGTDTQYF.

The CDR3 here is CASTLPRAGGPNEQYF. Written as DNA, the CDR3 is TGTGCCAGCACCCTACCCCGAGCGGGAGGGCCGAACGAGCAGTACTTC. The J gene is TRBJ2-7, the V gene TRBV28; 10 bases are shared with TRBD2. CDR1 and CDR2 (germline): MDHEN, SYDVKM. Trimming removed 7 bases from V and 5 bases from J; junction bases left unmatched: 14. There are 16 residues in the CDR3.

This clone has a single count. This rearrangement joins TRBV19 to TRBJ2-5; D is unresolved. CDR1 is LNHDA, CDR2 SQIVND, per germline (reference sequence). V was cut by 7 bases and J by 4 bases, with 19 bases left in between. The CDR3 has 15 amino acids. CDR3 in DNA: TGTGCCAGTATGGCGGCCGGCAAGGAGATAGAGACCCAGTACTTC. This codes for CASMAAGKEIETQYF. Complete variable domain (other parts from reference TRBV19 and TRBJ2-5): DGGITQSPKYLFRKEGQNVTLSCEQNLNHDAMYWYRQDPGQGLRLIYYSQIVNDFQKGDIAEGYSVSREKKESFPLTVTSAQKNPTAFYLCASMAAGKEIETQYFGPGTRLLVL.

The V and J genes are TRBV9 and TRBJ2-1; TRBD2 matches 14 bases. The V and J ends lost 4 bases and 4 bases, in that order; junction bases with no gene match: 10. Germline CDR1 and CDR2: SGDLS and YYNGEE. The CDR3 is made up of 18 amino acids. CDR3 in amino acids: CASSLRLAGGPQYNEQFF. The CDR3 bases are TGTGCCAGCAGCCTCCGACTAGCGGGAGGGCCGCAGTACAATGAGCAGTTCTTC.

The chain combines TRBV9 with TRBJ1-1, with 7 nucleotides matching TRBD1. The germline CDR1 and CDR2 sequences are SGDLS and YYNGEE. The junction had 5 bases not matched to a gene; V was cut back by 0 bases and J by 3 bases. This CDR3 spans 15 amino acids. CDR3 region: CASSVDPGGYTEAFF. Written as DNA, the CDR3 is TGTGCCAGCAGCGTAGATCCAGGGGGTTACACTGAAGCTTTCTTT.

This clone has a handful of counts. This chain uses TRBV11-2 with TRBJ2-3; D uncertain. CDR1 SGHAT and CDR2 FQNNGV come from the germline V gene. The CDR3 loop spans 11 amino acids. V was clipped by 1 base and J by 12 bases, with 8 bases between them. CDR3 DNA: TGTGCCAGCAGCTTAGTTTCCCCTCAGTATTTT. Its protein product is CASSLVSPQYF.

The gene calls are TRBV7-2 and TRBJ2-2; D not resolved. With 4 bases removed from V and 3 bases from J, the gap between germline ends came to 24 bases. The CDR3 has 19 residues. Germline loops: CDR1 SGHTA, CDR2 FQGNSA. In DNA form, the CDR3 reads TGTGCCAGCAGCTCCCAACCCCTACTTCCTAACCACTACACCGGGGAGCTGTTTTTT. Amino acid sequence: CASSSQPLLPNHYTGELFF. Full variable domain (remainder filled in from reference TRBV7-2 and TRBJ2-2): GAGVSQSPSNKVTEKGKDVELRCDPISGHTALYWYRQSLGQGLEFLIYFQGNSAPDKSGLPSDRFSAERTGGSVSTLTIQRTQQEDSAVYLCASSSQPLLPNHYTGELFFGEGSRLTVL.

The gene calls are TRBV4-2 and TRBJ2-7; D possibly corresponds to TRBD2 (6 bases). Per germline, CDR1 LGHNA and CDR2 YNFKEQ. This CDR3 has 14 amino acids. Trimming cost V 3 bases and J 2 bases, with 11 bases left between them. In DNA form, the CDR3 reads TGTGCCAGCAGCCAGGGGGACTTCGCCTACGAGCAGTACTTC. The encoded protein is CASSQGDFAYEQYF.

The chain joins TRBV19 to TRBJ1-6, with a possible D match to TRBD1 (6 bases). In germline, CDR1 is LNHDA, CDR2 SQIVND (reference sequence). Trimming left V 5 bases short and J 5 bases short, with 16 bases between. CDR3 length: 16 amino acids. CDR3 DNA: TGTGCCAGTAGTCGCAATTCAGGGGCCAATAATTCACCCCTCCACTTT. Protein product: CASSRNSGANNSPLHF.

Details on this clone: Germline and junction disagree at one end, which may indicate a read error. The chain has TRBV6-1 and TRBJ2-7; the match to TRBD1 covers 9 bases. The CDR3 covers 14 residues. Germline V gives CDR1 MNHNS, CDR2 SASEGT. CDR3 in amino acids: CASSEDRGAYEQYF. DNA of the CDR3: TGTGCCAGCAGCGAAGACAGGGGGGCCTACGAGCAGTACTTC.

The rearrangement links TRBV5-6 to TRBJ2-1, with D tentatively TRBD2 (7 bases). This CDR3 has 15 residues. CDR1 is SGHDT, CDR2 YYEEEE, per germline. Trimming pared 5 bases from V and 8 bases from J, leaving 20 bases between. Written as DNA, the CDR3 is TGTGCCAGCAGTTTAAAGGGGGGGCCAAGGGATGAGCAGTTCTTC. Amino acids: CASSLKGGPRDEQFF.

The chain joins TRBV27 to TRBJ1-5; perhaps TRBD1 as D (5 bases). The V and J ends lost 5 bases and 5 bases respectively, with 16 bases between them. Germline V gene lookup returns CDR1 MNHEY and CDR2 SMNVEV (reference sequence). CDR3 length equals 15 residues. The CDR3 reads CASSPHKGPYQPQHF. The CDR3 nucleotides read TGTGCCAGCAGTCCTCATAAGGGGCCATATCAGCCCCAGCATTTT.

The chain carries TRBV12-5 and TRBJ1-5; D not resolved. Per the germline V gene, CDR1 is LGHNT and CDR2 is FRNRAP. The CDR3 has 17 amino acids. V lost 0 bases and J 0 bases, leaving 12 bases between the germline ends. Here the CDR3 DNA reads TGTGCTAGTGGTTTGGTAAGTGGAGAATTTAGCAATCAGCCCCAGCATTTT. This gives the protein CASGLVSGEFSNQPQHF.

The chain couples TRBV27 to TRBJ1-1, with D unresolved. The CDR3 runs to 12 residues. V lost 5 bases and J lost 6, with 10 bases in between. CDR1 is MNHEY and CDR2 is SMNVEV in the germline V gene (reference sequence). The CDR3 DNA reads as TGTGCCAGCAGTGGAAACCGGGCTGAAGCTTTCTTT. This gives the protein CASSGNRAEAFF.

The chain combines TRBV19 with TRBJ2-5, with 11 bases identical to TRBD1. The length of the CDR3 is 13 residues. Trimming cost V 9 bases and J 2 bases; bases outside gene matches: 2. Per germline, CDR1 LNHDA and CDR2 SQIVND (reference sequence). CDR3 residues: CASRDRGQETQYF. Here the CDR3 DNA reads TGTGCCAGCCGGGACAGGGGGCAAGAGACCCAGTACTTC.

This clone was seen once. The V and J genes are TRBV21-1 and TRBJ1-5; the table's D call of TRBD1 was not tested on the DNA. TRBV21-1 is a pseudogene segment. CDR3 length: 16 residues. The CDR3 DNA is TGTGCCAGCAGCAAAGATCGACAGGGGAAGAATCAGCCCCAGCATTTT. This codes for CASSKDRQGKNQPQHF.

The chain uses TRBV9 and TRBJ2-1, with 10 bases aligning to TRBD2. This CDR3 spans 16 amino acids. V gave up 4 bases and J gave up 2 bases; unmatched junction bases: 6. The germline V gene encodes CDR1 SGDLS and CDR2 YYNGEE. CDR3 residues: CASSPSGRGTYNEQFF. In DNA, the CDR3 is TGTGCCAGCAGCCCTAGCGGGAGAGGCACCTACAATGAGCAGTTCTTC.